A single sample is the source of the 25 T cell receptor beta chains below, sequenced in a study of cytomegalovirus exposure and HLA in healthy donors. PCR involved 60 Vbeta and 13 Jbeta primers. Sequencing was performed with immunoSEQ multiplex PCR; in TCRdb, only in-frame clones are kept and a portion is missing. The sample has roughly 100,000 clones, 65% to 80% seen once. The sequenced sample consisted of PBMCs. These receptor sequences come from a middle-aged woman in good health and CMV-seronegative.

V is TRBV4-2 and J is TRBJ2-7; weak D call: TRBD2 (6 bases). CDR3 length: 16 residues. Germline assignment: CDR1 LGHNA and CDR2 YNFKEQ. V was cut by 7 bases and J by 0 bases, with 19 bases left in between. This CDR3 is CASTKEYSGTSYEQYF. CDR3 in DNA: TGTGCCAGCACAAAAGAGTATAGCGGAACCTCCTACGAGCAGTACTTC.

The chain joins TRBV28 to TRBJ1-1; 8 nucleotides match TRBD1. CDR1 is MDHEN, CDR2 SYDVKM, per germline. The V segment lost 10 bases and the J segment 1 base; nucleotides outside the gene matches: 5. This CDR3 has 13 amino acids. This chain's CDR3 is CATYRGGNTEAFF. CDR3 DNA: TGTGCCACCTACAGGGGGGGGAACACTGAAGCTTTCTTT.

The chain links TRBV28 to TRBJ2-5; D might be TRBD1 (5 bases). The CDR3 spans 14 residues. Per the germline V gene, CDR1 is MDHEN and CDR2 is SYDVKM. V shed 8 bases and J shed 7 bases, with 20 bases lying between them. The CDR3 DNA sequence: TGTGCCAGCGGGATTTTTCAGGGAATGGGGACCCAGTACTTC. It translates to CASGIFQGMGTQYF.

This clone was counted a few times. The CDR3 is CASSLSANQPQHF. The CDR3, as DNA: TGTGCCAGCAGTTTAAGTGCGAATCAGCCCCAGCATTTT. The chain couples TRBV28 to TRBJ1-5; D gene uncertain. V lost 2 bases, J lost 4 bases, and 6 bases lay in between. Germline V gene data show CDR1 as MDHEN and CDR2 as SYDVKM. This CDR3 has 13 residues.

This chain uses TRBV7-2 with TRBJ2-3; 10 positions agree with TRBD1. The CDR3 has 16 residues. Looked up from germline, CDR1 is SGHTA and CDR2 is FQGNSA. The junction had 7 bases not matched to a gene; V was cut back by 5 bases and J by 2 bases. This CDR3 is CASSRTGTGATDTQYF. DNA for the CDR3: TGTGCCAGCAGCCGCACCGGGACAGGGGCCACAGATACGCAGTATTTT.

The chain employs TRBV6-5 and TRBJ1-1, with D perhaps TRBD1 (5 bases). V gave up 0 bases and J gave up 0 bases, with 11 bases separating them. The germline V gene has CDR1 MNHEY and CDR2 SVGAGI. This CDR3 has 16 residues. The CDR3 here is CASSYSTGGVNTEAFF. Written as DNA, the CDR3 is TGTGCCAGCAGTTACTCGACGGGGGGGGTGAACACTGAAGCTTTCTTT.

The rearrangement joins TRBV4-2 to TRBJ1-1; D is possibly TRBD1 (5 bases). The CDR3 has 15 residues. V was shortened by 4 bases and J by 10 bases, with 22 bases between the two germline ends. Germline V gives CDR1 LGHNA, CDR2 YNFKEQ. The CDR3 loop is CASSLQTGLQNVAFF. In DNA form, the CDR3 reads TGTGCCAGCAGCCTCCAAACGGGACTCCAGAATGTAGCTTTCTTT.

The gene calls are TRBV9 and TRBJ1-2; TRBD1 is a possible D gene (6 bases). Germline V CDR1 and CDR2: SGDLS, YYNGEE. Trimming cost V 0 bases and J 3 bases, with 9 bases left between them. CDR3 length: 14 residues. The CDR3 reads CASSVGRQDYGYTF. The CDR3 DNA reads as TGTGCCAGCAGCGTAGGAAGACAGGACTATGGCTACACCTTC.

This clone was seen only a few times. The rearrangement links TRBV5-8 to TRBJ2-7; 7 bases map to TRBD2. The V gene end was trimmed by 3 bases and the J gene end by 3 bases; junction bases not matched to a gene: 9. The germline gives CDR1 SGHTS, CDR2 YDEGEE. This CDR3 is 15 amino acids long. CDR3 sequence: CASSSEAGLNYEQYF. The CDR3, as DNA: TGTGCCAGCAGCTCCGAAGCGGGACTAAACTACGAGCAGTACTTC.

This clone was picked up one time. The rearrangement uses TRBV11-2 and TRBJ2-7; 8 bases line up with TRBD1. Germline CDR1 and CDR2: SGHAT and FQNNGV. V dropped 4 bases and J dropped 6; count of bases not matched to a gene: 8. The CDR3 is 14 amino acids. The CDR3 bases are TGTGCCAGCAGCTCGGGACAGGCCCCCGCCGAGCAGTACTTC. Translating gives CASSSGQAPAEQYF.

The chain joins TRBV5-6 to TRBJ1-5, with D maybe TRBD1 (6 bases). The V gene lost 0 bases and the J gene lost 4 bases, with 14 bases spanning the gap. In germline, CDR1 is SGHDT, CDR2 YYEEEE. The CDR3 covers 16 residues. CDR3 protein: CASSLGGQRANQPQHF. The CDR3 coding sequence is TGTGCCAGCAGCTTGGGTGGACAGCGAGCGAATCAGCCCCAGCATTTT.

To note about this clone: At one end, the junction sequence differs from germline, possibly due to a read error. This chain uses TRBV7-9 with TRBJ1-1, with D maybe TRBD1 (5 bases). Germline assignment: CDR1 SEHNR and CDR2 FQNEAQ (reference sequence). The CDR3 extends over 17 amino acids. The CDR3 nucleotides read TGTTCCAGCAGCTTCCCGAAGGGGTTCTCAGGGTACACTGAAGCTTTCTTT. Protein: CSSSFPKGFSGYTEAFF.

V and J are TRBV11-2 and TRBJ2-7, with 9 nucleotides matching TRBD1. The trim removed 2 bases at V and 1 base at J, leaving 3 bases unmatched. The CDR3 covers 15 residues. The germline V gene has CDR1 SGHAT and CDR2 FQNNGV. The CDR3: CASSLWTGDSYEQYF. The DNA for the CDR3 is TGTGCCAGCAGCTTATGGACAGGGGATTCCTACGAGCAGTACTTC. The complete variable domain, with remaining parts taken from reference TRBV11-2 and TRBJ2-7, reads EAGVAQSPRYKIIEKRQSVAFWCNPISGHATLYWYQQILGQGPKLLIQFQNNGVVDDSQLPKDRFSAERLKGVDSTLKIQPAKLEDSAVYLCASSLWTGDSYEQYFGPGTRLTVT.

The chain has TRBV5-1 and TRBJ1-1; a weak D match, TRBD1 (6 bases). From germline, CDR1 is SGHRS and CDR2 YFSETQ. V was cut by 1 base and J by 0 bases, with 10 bases left in between. The length of the CDR3 is 15 residues. As DNA, the CDR3 is TGCGCCAGCAGCTTGCGGCAGGGGATGAACACTGAAGCTTTCTTT. It translates to CASSLRQGMNTEAFF.

This clone was observed a handful of times. Mismatch with germline at one junction end may stem from a read error. This chain links TRBV7-9 with TRBJ2-2; D remains unclear. The CDR3 runs to 12 residues. CDR1 and CDR2 from the germline V gene are SEHNR and FQNEAQ (reference sequence). The CDR3 region has the DNA TGTTCCAGCAGCTCCAGAACCGGGGAGCTGTTTTTT. Translating it yields CSSSSRTGELFF.

This clone was detected only once. This chain joins TRBV18 and TRBJ2-1, with TRBD2 matching 8 bases. Germline trimming cut 1 base from V and 6 bases from J; bases unmatched to any gene: 8. The CDR3 has 16 amino acids. Germline assignment: CDR1 KGHSH and CDR2 LQKENI. Here the CDR3 reads CASSPLAGGTGNEQFF. DNA for the CDR3: TGTGCCAGCTCACCACTTGCGGGAGGCACTGGCAATGAGCAGTTCTTC.

V gene TRBV5-5 combines with J gene TRBJ1-1; D ambiguous. Germline assignment: CDR1 SGHKS and CDR2 YYEKEE (reference sequence). This CDR3 is 15 amino acids long. V gave up 1 base and J gave up 1 base, with 11 bases separating them. CDR3 in DNA: TGTGCCAGCAGCTTGAGCGGGTCTGGGAACACTGAAGCTTTCTTT. It is translated as CASSLSGSGNTEAFF.

This chain joins TRBV30 and TRBJ1-4, with D perhaps TRBD1 (5 bases). Trimming stripped 5 bases from V and 8 bases from J, with 12 bases between. The CDR3 extends over 12 amino acids. Germline CDR1 and CDR2: GTSNPN and SVGIG (reference sequence). The CDR3 DNA is TGTGCCTGGGGGGGGAGGAACGAAAAACTGTTTTTT. The encoded protein is CAWGGRNEKLFF.

The rearrangement uses TRBV5-6 and TRBJ2-5; 8 bases align to TRBD2. Germline V gene data show CDR1 as SGHDT and CDR2 as YYEEEE. The CDR3 is 16 residues long. Germline trimming cut 0 bases from V and 2 bases from J; bases unmatched to any gene: 6. The CDR3 spells CASSLAPGGLQETQYF. As DNA, the CDR3 is TGTGCCAGCAGCTTGGCCCCGGGGGGGTTACAAGAGACCCAGTACTTC.

The rearrangement joins TRBV6-1 to TRBJ2-1; 11 nucleotides align to TRBD1. The CDR3 is 14 residues long. Germline V gives CDR1 MNHNS, CDR2 SASEGT. Unmatched junction bases numbered 3, after V lost 6 bases and J lost 5 bases. The CDR3 sequence: CASRGTGGHNEQFF. The CDR3 bases are TGTGCCAGCAGGGGGACAGGGGGTCACAATGAGCAGTTCTTC.

The chain links TRBV11-2 to TRBJ1-2, with D uncertain. From germline, CDR1 is SGHAT and CDR2 FQNNGV. V lost 1 base, J lost 4 bases, and 13 bases lay in between. The length of the CDR3 is 15 residues. CDR3 bases: TGTGCCAGCAGCTTAGCTCCAGGTGGGAGCTATGGCTACACCTTC. Its translation: CASSLAPGGSYGYTF.

The V and J genes are TRBV4-2 and TRBJ2-3; possible D gene TRBD2, 6 bases. The CDR3 is 14 residues long. Looked up from germline, CDR1 is LGHNA and CDR2 is YNFKEQ. Trimming left V 6 bases short and J 3 bases short, with 13 bases between. CDR3 loop: CASSYRLGTDTQYF. The CDR3 DNA follows: TGTGCCAGCAGTTACAGACTAGGGACAGATACGCAGTATTTT.

In its sample, this clone was seen once. V usage is TRBV4-1 and J usage is TRBJ1-4; D perhaps matches TRBD1 (6 bases). The V gene's germline CDR1 is MGHRA and CDR2 YSYEKL. Trimming took off 1 base at V and 6 bases at J, with 15 bases between the two ends. This CDR3 region has 16 residues. The CDR3 coding sequence is TGCGCCAGCAGCCAAGTTGGGGGGGCGCGTGATGAAAAACTGTTTTTT. This translates into CASSQVGGARDEKLFF.

There are a few counts of this clone. The V call is TRBV27, the J call TRBJ2-7; D may be TRBD1 (5 bases). The CDR3 runs to 15 residues. The ends were cut back, 0 bases at V and 6 bases at J, with 15 bases in the middle. Per the germline V gene, CDR1 is MNHEY and CDR2 is SMNVEV (reference sequence). CDR3 in DNA: TGTGCCAGCAGTTTATCTCCAGGGCAGGGTTTCGAGCAGTACTTC. Translation gives CASSLSPGQGFEQYF.

The sample holds a few counts of this clone. V usage is TRBV5-5 and J usage is TRBJ2-1; tentatively, D is TRBD2 (5 bases). The CDR3 sequence is 14 residues long. Trimming cost V 0 bases and J 3 bases, with 7 bases left between them. CDR1 is SGHKS, CDR2 YYEKEE, per germline (reference sequence). The DNA for the CDR3 is TGTGCCAGCAGCTTGGTTGGGAGCTACAATGAGCAGTTCTTC. It specifies CASSLVGSYNEQFF.